The 2 T cell receptor beta chains below all came from one sample that was sequenced in a study of blood T cell repertoires in COVID-19. Some clones are missing from TCRdb's copy, which holds only in-frame ones; the method was immunoSEQ multiplex PCR. The sample has 250,000 to 300,000 clones; 88% are singletons. The specimen was PBMCs or T cells enriched from blood (not recorded which). Receptors originate from a woman between 55 and 75 years old in a cohort exposed to, infected with or recovered from COVID-19 (not recorded which).

CDR3 coding DNA: TGTGCCAGCAGCTTTTCCGGCAATGAGCAGTTCTTC. Translating it yields CASSFSGNEQFF. V is TRBV11-3 and J is TRBJ2-1, with D unclear. Germline assignment: CDR1 SGHNT and CDR2 YENEEA. V dropped 3 bases and J dropped 6 bases, with 6 bases sitting between them. This CDR3 has 12 amino acids.

The chain links TRBV7-2 to TRBJ1-1; D call uncertain. The CDR3 contains 13 residues. Looked up from germline, CDR1 is SGHTA and CDR2 is FQGNSA. V was cut by 1 base and J by 10 bases, with 13 bases left in between. CDR3 nucleotide sequence: TGTGCCAGCAGCTTAGACAACCAGGCTGTAGCTTTCTTT. It codes for CASSLDNQAVAFF.